This T cell receptor beta chain derives from a study of blood T cells in healthy people across ages. This CDR3 contains 14 residues. Germline V lookup: CDR1 DFQATT, CDR2 SNEGSKA (reference sequence). The V and J ends lost 6 bases and 2 bases respectively, with 17 bases between them. The use of a sample-barcoded 5' primer and a J-beta primer mix characterized a second PCR of roughly 6 to 11 cycles. Each CDR3 protein gets one entry after TCRdb re-called the 5' RACE reads with MiXCR. The sample contains roughly 900,000 distinct CDR3 sequences, about 44% of which appear only once. This TCR was sampled from a man aged 30 to 45 in good health. The chain employs TRBV20-1 and TRBJ2-7; no definite D call. Input material: blood. This CDR3 is CSAIKQLGTYEQYF. The CDR3 region has the DNA TGCAGTGCAATTAAACAGTTAGGGACCTACGAGCAGTACTTC.